Sequencing of this TCR beta chain was carried out in a study of T cell repertoires in cytomegalovirus infection. About the study: CMV epitopes that were recently identified and HLA-C-restricted were used alongside well-studied HLA-B-restricted ones. The public TCR beta signatures pointed to both CMV infection and matching HLA type.

A note on this clonotype: The antigen remains unidentified.

V dropped 1 base and J dropped 3 bases, with 9 bases sitting between them. Germline CDR1 and CDR2: SEHNR and FQNEAQ (reference sequence). The CDR3 contains 14 residues. General study findings and limits: HLA-C-restricted TCR beta clonotypes specific for CMV led the ex vivo response. Based on cumulative public TCR beta family frequency, carriers of CMV plus the relevant HLA were identified.

TCRdb fed the reads into MiXCR, producing one record per CDR3 protein. The table has approximately 910,000 distinct CDR3 sequences, 25% to 40% seen once. The receptor's source is a human donor in good health (CMV status not recorded). Some clones in this sample may be carry-over from other donors' samples. The V call is TRBV7-9, the J call TRBJ1-1, with a tentative D call TRBD1 (6 bases). This specimen consisted of cultured CD8+ T cells from PBMCs, obtained from culture after CMV antigen stimulation. The CDR3 here is CASSLDQGHTEAFF. Written as DNA, the CDR3 is TGTGCCAGCAGCTTAGATCAGGGGCACACTGAAGCTTTCTTT.